The sequence of this T cell receptor (beta chain) was determined in a study of T cell repertoires in cytomegalovirus infection. Study information: Public TCR beta signatures marked donors with CMV infection and the matching HLA.

TCRdb fed the reads into MiXCR, producing one record per CDR3 protein. Among about 310,000 distinct CDR3 sequences listed, around 10% were seen once. Study-level findings and limits: Across the ex vivo response, the dominant clonotypes were HLA-C-restricted CMV-specific TCR beta clonotypes.

This clonotype was seen many times. The target antigen is unknown. Sequenced input: PBMCs. The receptor comes from a human donor in good health (CMV status not recorded). Some clones in this sample may be carry-over from other donors' samples.

The CDR3 here is CSAISRGGETQYF. The CDR3 DNA reads TGCAGTGCTATCTCTAGAGGGGGGGAGACCCAGTACTTC. This chain uses TRBV20-1 with TRBJ2-5, with D perhaps matching TRBD1 or TRBD2 (6 bases each). The V end lost 4 bases, the J end lost 5 bases, and 14 bases lay between the germline ends. The CDR3 length is 13 residues. Germline V gene lookup returns CDR1 DFQATT and CDR2 SNEGSKA (reference sequence).